The clone carrying this T cell receptor beta chain occurred once. Its antigen is not known. The data derive from a study of identifying expanded T cells in peripheral blood. Healthy donors had no documented immune events, such as infections, while sampled. Here immunoSEQ multiplex PCR was the method, and the copy in TCRdb shows in-frame clones only, minus some. The sample has some 80,000 clones; 80% to 90% are singletons. V was pared by 2 bases and J by 3 bases, with 0 bases of the junction left unmatched. This CDR3 spans 15 amino acids. Germline values: CDR1 KGHSH, CDR2 LQKENI. Study-wide results and caveats: Clone count variance between roughly 2-week samples rose with total template count. About 1.2 clones differed between technical replicates, versus 16.4 and 19 over time.

The V call is TRBV18, the J call TRBJ2-7; 14 bases map to TRBD2. This receptor was obtained from a person between 18 and 75 years old in good health. Sequenced: blood. DNA of the CDR3: TGTGCCAGCTCACCAGGGACTAGCGGGAGCTACGAGCAGTACTTC. Protein: CASSPGTSGSYEQYF.